This T cell receptor beta chain was found in a study of blood T cells in healthy people across ages (dated by TCRdb to about 2015). Study-wide context: In model experiments, template switching captured roughly one uniquely barcoded TCR beta cDNA molecule for every two T cells. The study measured age-related changes in TCR beta repertoire diversity using deep sequencing normalized with unique cDNA molecular identifiers. The donors were split into four age groups: young (average around 17 years), middle-aged (39), aged (more than 60) and long-lived (82). Using the same blood draw, the study looked at two additional independent replicas of 1 million unique cDNA reads for two donors, one aged 18 to 30 and the other aged 80 or older.

The approximately 40 donors, aged roughly 6 to 100 years, were systemically healthy Caucasian individuals from Russia. About 10 milliliters of peripheral blood were collected from each donor into EDTA-treated Vacutainer tubes. Ficoll-Paque density-gradient centrifugation was used to isolate PBMCs, with at least 6.5 million per sample. Total RNA was extracted from PBMCs with Trizol reagent, with at least 5 micrograms obtained per sample. Naive CD45RAhigh/CD27high T cell percentages were measured by flow cytometry on a PBMC aliquot from every donor. Library creation used 5' RACE. Sequenced using an Illumina HiSeq 2500. A second roughly 6 to 12 cycle PCR used a sample-barcoded 5' primer and a J-beta primer mix. Each TCR beta cDNA molecule received a unique molecular identifier from a template-switch 5' adaptor carrying 12 random nucleotides. Each sample yielded at least 3 million CDR3-containing paired-end reads. The Mint cDNA synthesis kit, primed by a TRBC-specific oligonucleotide, was used to synthesize first-strand cDNA from all RNA. Following uracil-DNA glycosylase treatment, a first 18-cycle PCR with universal primers M1SS and BC2_uni_R was performed on all cDNA. The study's processing was this. For normalization, 1 million high-quality reads were randomly selected from each sample, with every read carrying a distinct molecular identifier. Instead of being binned into consensus sequences, reads with shared molecular identifiers were discarded. MiTCR, run with a Q25 quality threshold and the strictest error-elimination algorithm, handled CDR3 identification, clonotype clustering and error correction. A nonparametric unseen species model with Euler transformation was used to estimate a lower bound on total TCR beta diversity. Using fastp at Q25 and MiXCR, TCRdb reprocessed the public reads and kept productive beta chains. Identical CDR3 proteins give one entry, which carries the most common genes and DNA. The authors' filters were not applied to this entry. This sample comprises 550,000 to 650,000 distinct CDR3 sequences, about 28% of them detected only once. The ten largest clones take up over 3.5% of the sample.

Broader findings and caveats from the paper: Compared with the aged group, more naive CD4+ T cells, fewer expanded clones and increased TCR diversity were shown by the long-lived group, suggesting age selection. Donor CMV infection status was unknown, potentially confounding age-related changes in expanded clonotypes. As age increased, observed TCR beta diversity per million T cells dropped in a roughly linear way, and a significant reduction was already evident by age 40. Estimates of total diversity from one million sequenced T cells were regarded as lower bounds and underestimates. Conclusive comparison of naive and antigen-experienced compartments was prevented by the profiling of bulk unsorted PBMCs. A strong correlation was found between observed TCR beta diversity and the percentage of naive T cells measured by flow cytometry.

This clonotype has just a few counts. No antigen is known for it. Qualities for individual bases were not recorded, and no much larger clone is one base off. This same sample was also taken into another study, of T cells of mothers and their children. According to the second study: Nine systemically healthy Caucasian individuals, comprising three mothers and their six children, were included as donors. cDNA synthesis used all of the extracted RNA, with roughly 1.5 ug of RNA in each 15 ul reaction. In the second PCR, sample barcodes and 2-4 random nucleotides were introduced via the M1S primer. Over 8 million TCR beta CDR3 reads were obtained for each mother, and around 3 million reads were obtained for each child. TCR recombination output is similarly shaped by thymic selection in related and unrelated pairs, with a minor effect exerted by inherited differences. Related mother-child pairs always showed normalized repertoire overlap that was slightly higher than in unrelated mother-child pairs, though the difference was never significant. No persistent microchimeric T cell clones were found, with a detection sensitivity of roughly 100 clones per million clonotypes. Deep NGS was used in the study to compare the TCR beta repertoires of mothers and children and to look for features that separate related mother-child pairs from unrelated individuals. Mothers averaged around 43 +/- 4 years of age and children averaged about 10 +/- 4 years. After adapter ligation was performed with NEBNext reagents, the libraries were sequenced on an Illumina HiSeq 2000 with 100+100 nt paired-end reads. Mother and child libraries were prepared a month apart and sequenced in separate runs to prevent cross-contamination. For each donor, somewhere between about 450,000 and 2,000,000 distinct TCR beta clonotypes were identified. Naive TCR beta clonotypes were estimated from low-frequency clonotypes matched to each donor's FACS-determined naive share, without sorting.

The clonotype was recovered from a boy under 10 years old in good health. Sequencing was done on a sample of blood.

Here is the DNA: TGTGCCAGCTCACCTAGGGGGCGAGGCAATCAGCCCCAGCATTTT. This yields the protein CASSPRGRGNQPQHF. The chain is encoded by TRBV18 joined to TRBJ1-5, with 7 junctional bases fitting TRBD1. Trimming accounts for 3 bases at V and 2 bases at J, while the number of junction bases matched to no gene is 4. Spanning cysteine to phenylalanine, the CDR3 consists of 15 amino acids. The CDR3 DNA has 45 bases and is translated from base 1. The germline V gene yields KGHSH for CDR1 and LQKENI for CDR2.